The 13 T cell receptor beta chains below all came from one sample that was sequenced in a study of CD8 T cells in Susac syndrome. RNA was extracted with the RNeasy kit, and a quantity of about 0.5 to 1 ug was reverse transcribed using random hexamers. A single record per CDR3 protein comes from TCRdb applying MiXCR to the immunoSEQ multiplex PCR reads. Of around 110,000 distinct CDR3 sequences detected, 85% to 95% appear once; the ten largest clones hold 0.25% to 0.3%. Specimen: CD8+ T cells from PBMCs. Receptor source: a human donor with Susac syndrome.

The CDR3 nucleotides read TGCGCCAGCAGCCAAGATAGATGGACAGCTCCGTATGGCTACACCTTC. Translated: CASSQDRWTAPYGYTF. This chain uses TRBV4-3 with TRBJ1-2, with TRBD1 as a possible D gene (6 bases). V lost 0 bases and J 5 bases, leaving 16 bases between the germline ends. The CDR3 contains 16 residues. From germline, CDR1 is LGHNA and CDR2 YSLEER.

The CDR3 protein is CASSFLTGLVDTEAFF. The CDR3 coding sequence is TGTGCCAGCAGTTTCTTGACAGGGCTGGTGGACACTGAAGCTTTCTTT. The chain combines TRBV27 with TRBJ1-1, with 7 nucleotides matching TRBD1. In germline, CDR1 is MNHEY, CDR2 SMNVEV (reference sequence). The CDR3 loop spans 16 amino acids. V lost 3 bases to trimming and J lost 3 bases; unmatched junction nucleotides: 10.

The V call is TRBV20-1, the J call TRBJ2-7; TRBD1 is a possible D gene (8 bases). The CDR3 is made up of 15 amino acids. V lost 2 bases, J lost 3 bases, and 17 bases lay in between. Germline CDR1 and CDR2: DFQATT and SNEGSKA (reference sequence). CDR3 in DNA: TGCAGTGCTAGATCATACAGGGGGGAGGGCTACGAGCAGTACTTC. Translation: CSARSYRGEGYEQYF.

V and J are TRBV4-3 and TRBJ2-7; no firm D call. This CDR3 is built from 18 residues. V was shortened by 0 bases and J by 2 bases, with 20 bases between the two germline ends. Germline CDR1 reads LGHNA; CDR2 reads YSLEER. The CDR3 DNA reads TGCGCCAGCAGCCAAGATCGGGTCACGGACGGCTACCCCTACGAGCAGTACTTC. Translating it yields CASSQDRVTDGYPYEQYF.

This chain uses TRBV7-8 with TRBJ1-2; TRBD1 matches at 9 bases. The CDR3 is 14 amino acids. The V gene's germline CDR1 is SGHVS and CDR2 FQNEAQ. Trimming removed 4 bases from V and 7 bases from J; junction bases left unmatched: 7. CDR3 amino acids: CASSSRGTGSGYTF. CDR3 DNA: TGTGCCAGCAGCTCCAGGGGGACAGGGAGTGGCTACACCTTC.

The chain combines TRBV11-2 with TRBJ2-3; 9 positions agree with TRBD2. The germline CDR1 and CDR2 sequences are SGHAT and FQNNGV. CDR3 size: 18 residues. V shed 4 bases and J 2 bases; nucleotides not matched to a gene: 13. The CDR3: CASSWDVLSGGNTDTQYF. The CDR3 nucleotides read TGTGCCAGCAGCTGGGACGTCCTTAGCGGGGGAAACACAGATACGCAGTATTTT. Full variable domain (remainder filled in from reference TRBV11-2 and TRBJ2-3): EAGVAQSPRYKIIEKRQSVAFWCNPISGHATLYWYQQILGQGPKLLIQFQNNGVVDDSQLPKDRFSAERLKGVDSTLKIQPAKLEDSAVYLCASSWDVLSGGNTDTQYFGPGTRLTVL.

The V and J genes are TRBV6-6 and TRBJ2-2; D gene unclear. Germline CDR1 MNHNY, CDR2 SVGAGI (reference sequence). The CDR3 totals 14 residues. V was trimmed by 3 bases and J by 11 bases, leaving 16 bases between them. The CDR3 protein is CASSYFLDVKELFF. DNA for the CDR3: TGTGCCAGCAGTTATTTCTTGGACGTAAAAGAGCTGTTTTTT.

The chain joins TRBV2 to TRBJ1-1, with TRBD1 matching 8 bases. V shed 5 bases, J shed 0 bases, and the junction held 5 bases outside the gene matches. CDR3 size: 15 residues. From germline, CDR1 is SNHLY and CDR2 FYNNEI. The CDR3 DNA is TGTGCCAGCAGTCAGGGGGCGTCTATGAACACTGAAGCTTTCTTT. Encoded protein: CASSQGASMNTEAFF.

The sample holds a few counts of this clonotype. The gene calls are TRBV7-9 and TRBJ1-5, with 7 bases matching TRBD1. V trimming: 3 bases; J trimming: 3 bases; junction bases outside the gene matches: 2. The CDR3 spans 14 residues. CDR1 is SEHNR, CDR2 FQNEAQ, per germline (reference sequence). CDR3 in DNA: TGTGCCAGCAGCTTGACAGGGCTCAATCAGCCCCAGCATTTT. Translation gives CASSLTGLNQPQHF.

The rearrangement uses TRBV29-1 and TRBJ2-7; D unclear. The CDR3 has 11 amino acids. The germline gives CDR1 SQVTM, CDR2 ANQGSEA. V was cut by 3 bases and J by 5 bases, with 8 bases left in between. The CDR3 DNA sequence: TGCAGCGTTGAGCAGAGAAACGAGCAGTACTTC. It translates to CSVEQRNEQYF.

This chain links TRBV7-9 with TRBJ2-5; 8 bases are shared with TRBD2. Germline V CDR1 and CDR2: SEHNR, FQNEAQ (reference sequence). The CDR3 is 14 residues long. The J segment lost 5 bases and the V segment lost 5 bases, leaving 7 bases of the junction unmatched. The CDR3 DNA reads TGTGCCAGCAGCGTTAGCGGGGTAGGGGAGACCCAGTACTTC. Its protein is CASSVSGVGETQYF.

This chain connects TRBV29-1 to TRBJ1-1; D is unclear. V was shortened by 3 bases and J by 4 bases, with 12 bases between the two germline ends. CDR3 length equals 13 residues. Per the germline V gene, CDR1 is SQVTM and CDR2 is ANQGSEA. The CDR3 sequence is CSVDGVRVTEAFF. CDR3 DNA sequence: TGCAGCGTTGACGGGGTGAGGGTCACTGAAGCTTTCTTT.

The chain links TRBV30 to TRBJ1-2; D unclear. Per germline, CDR1 GTSNPN and CDR2 SVGIG (reference sequence). The CDR3 has 13 amino acids. Trimming stripped 0 bases from V and 4 bases from J, with 9 bases between. CDR3 DNA: TGTGCCTGGAGTGTACTAGGCACCTATGGCTACACCTTC. Residues: CAWSVLGTYGYTF.